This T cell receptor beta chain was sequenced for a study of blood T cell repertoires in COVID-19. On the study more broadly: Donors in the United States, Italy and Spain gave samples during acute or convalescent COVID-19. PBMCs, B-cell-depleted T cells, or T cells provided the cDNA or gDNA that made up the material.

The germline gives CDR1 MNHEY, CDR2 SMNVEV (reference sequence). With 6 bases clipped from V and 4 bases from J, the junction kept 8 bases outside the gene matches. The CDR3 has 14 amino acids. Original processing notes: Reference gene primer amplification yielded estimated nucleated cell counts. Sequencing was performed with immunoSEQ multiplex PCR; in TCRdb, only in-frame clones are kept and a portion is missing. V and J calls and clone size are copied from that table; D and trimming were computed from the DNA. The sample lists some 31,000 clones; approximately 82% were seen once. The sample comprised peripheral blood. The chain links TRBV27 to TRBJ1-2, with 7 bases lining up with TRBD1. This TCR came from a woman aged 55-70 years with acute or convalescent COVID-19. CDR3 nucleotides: TGTGCCAGCAGCCGCCTGGACAGGACCTATGGCTACACCTTC. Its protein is CASSRLDRTYGYTF.